This is a list of T cell receptor beta chains from one sample in a study of cytotoxic CD8 clonotypes in ibrutinib-treated CLL. The method was immunoSEQ multiplex PCR; TCRdb's version includes in-frame clones alone and lacks a portion of them. The sample has around 330,000 clones, 67% seen once. The material was PBMCs, obtained after 36 months of ibrutinib treatment. All receptors derive from a human donor with chronic lymphocytic leukemia. Each CDR3 is given with its conserved first and last residue. D genes are given only for firm matches. The size of a clone is reported for some rows only, either as once, few or many, or as a class for expanded clones.

TRBD1	TRBV2	16	.	TRBJ2-7	CASSQTRQGYSYEQYF	TGTGCCAGCAGTCAAACTCGACAGGGGTACTCCTACGAGCAGTACTTC
.	TRBV5-4	17	.	TRBJ2-5	CASSLGGFGTIQEAQYF	TGTGCCAGCAGCTTGGGGGGTTTTGGGACCATACAAGAGGCCCAGTACTTC
TRBD1	TRBV18	15	once	TRBJ2-7	CASSPGQGAYYEQYF	TGTGCCAGCTCACCGGGACAGGGGGCTTACTACGAGCAGTACTTC
.	TRBV4-1	15	few	TRBJ2-7	CASSQVLAETYEQYF	TGCGCCAGCAGCCAAGTATTAGCAGAGACCTACGAGCAGTACTTC
TRBD1	TRBV19	16	.	TRBJ1-5	CASSIRGQGQNQPQHF	TGTGCCAGTAGTATACGGGGACAGGGCCAAAATCAGCCCCAGCATTTT
.	TRBV6-1	17	once	TRBJ1-5	CASSEDWGDKGNQPQHF	TGTGCCAGCAGTGAAGATTGGGGGGACAAGGGCAATCAGCCCCAGCATTTT
.	TRBV18	16	.	TRBJ1-2	CASSPDRMAAYYGYTF	TGTGCCAGCTCACCAGACAGGATGGCGGCGTACTATGGCTACACCTTC
.	TRBV7-9	13	.	TRBJ1-2	CASSLGELNGYTF	TGTGCCAGCAGCTTAGGAGAACTCAATGGCTACACCTTC
TRBD2	TRBV4-2	15	.	TRBJ2-5	CASSQRGGRQETQYF	TGTGCCAGCAGCCAGCGGGGGGGGCGACAAGAGACCCAGTACTTC
.	TRBV15	19	.	TRBJ2-7	CATSRDDRWEVPTAYEQYF	TGTGCCACCAGCAGAGATGATCGGTGGGAAGTCCCCACGGCCTACGAGCAGTACTTC
TRBD1	TRBV2	15	.	TRBJ1-6	CASSDDRGLGSPLHF	TGTGCCAGCAGTGACGACAGGGGGCTTGGTTCACCCCTCCACTTT
.	TRBV18	13	.	TRBJ2-3	CASSKVATDTQYF	TGTGCCAGCTCGAAGGTGGCCACAGATACGCAGTATTTT
.	TRBV5-1	15	few	TRBJ2-7	CASSLGDTSPYEQYF	TGCGCCAGCAGCTTGGGGGACACTTCCCCCTACGAGCAGTACTTC
.	TRBV7-6	13	.	TRBJ1-6	CASSQTARSPLHF	TGTGCCAGCAGCCAAACGGCTCGCTCACCCCTCCACTTT
TRBD1	TRBV7-8	16	.	TRBJ1-2	CASSSDPWGQWNGYTF	TGTGCCAGCAGCTCCGACCCTTGGGGACAGTGGAATGGCTACACCTTC
.	TRBV9	15	.	TRBJ2-5	CASSVKGGRQETQYF	TGTGCCAGCAGCGTTAAAGGGGGTCGGCAAGAGACCCAGTACTTC
TRBD2	TRBV7-2	17	.	TRBJ2-1	CASSLTGTSGVRSGQFF	TGTGCCAGCAGCCTAACCGGGACTAGCGGGGTACGATCGGGGCAGTTCTTC